This TCR beta chain comes out of a study of T-cell reconstitution after alpha-beta-depleted transplantation in children. Between the trimmed V and J ends, which lost 7 bases and 1 base, there was a span of 10 bases. CDR1 and CDR2 (germline): MDHEN, SYDVKM. The CDR3 is 13 amino acids. The study, taken as a whole, reports: The origin of alpha-beta T cells about two months after transplant was reportedly several hundred expanded graft clones. Among T cells one year after transplant, newly produced cells accounted for most counts and diversity. Some patients owed their high day-60 TCRbeta diversity to surviving recipient T cells and thymic progenitors.

As regards this clonotype: Its antigen is not known.

During its preparation, the TCRbeta library received unique molecular identifiers. TCRdb used MiXCR to reprocess the PCR reads, holding one entry per CDR3 protein. The top ten hold less than 15% of the sample, which has around 500,000 distinct CDR3 sequences, about 21% seen once. J is TRBJ1-1 and V is TRBV28; D is unclear. The sequences come from PBMCs, mostly from graft donor cells, collected 360 days after TCRalphabeta/CD19-depleted stem cell transplant. The receptor comes from a boy in the first two years of life who had a stem cell transplant for acute myeloid leukemia, so the T cells may come from the graft donor. The CDR3 reads CASTWRENTEAFF. CDR3 nucleotides: TGTGCCAGCACCTGGCGAGAGAACACTGAAGCTTTCTTT.